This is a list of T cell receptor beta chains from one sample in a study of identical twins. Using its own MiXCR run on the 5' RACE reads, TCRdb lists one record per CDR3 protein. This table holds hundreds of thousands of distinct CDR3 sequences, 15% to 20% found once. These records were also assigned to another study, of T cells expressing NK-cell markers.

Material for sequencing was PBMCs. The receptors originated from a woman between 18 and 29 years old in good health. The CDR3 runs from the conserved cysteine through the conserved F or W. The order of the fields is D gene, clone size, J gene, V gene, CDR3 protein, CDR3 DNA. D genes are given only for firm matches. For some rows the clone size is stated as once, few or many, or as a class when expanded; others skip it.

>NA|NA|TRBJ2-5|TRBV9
CASSVRDWPQETQYF
TGTGCCAGCAGCGTAAGGGACTGGCCCCAAGAGACCCAGTACTTC
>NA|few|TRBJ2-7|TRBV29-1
CSVEQPSSYEQYF
TGCAGCGTTGAACAACCTAGCTCCTACGAGCAGTACTTC
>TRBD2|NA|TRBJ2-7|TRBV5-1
CASSLESGREYEQYF
TGCGCCAGCAGCTTAGAAAGCGGGAGGGAATACGAGCAGTACTTC
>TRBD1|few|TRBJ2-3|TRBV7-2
CASSRYGQGQEYF
TGTGCCAGCAGCCGTTACGGACAGGGACAGGAGTATTTT
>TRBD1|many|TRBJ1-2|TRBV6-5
CASSYSGRGFNYGYTF
TGTGCCAGCAGTTACTCGGGCAGGGGGTTTAACTATGGCTACACCTTC
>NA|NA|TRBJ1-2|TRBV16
CASSQSMAAGYTF
TGTGCCAGCAGCCAATCTATGGCCGCTGGCTACACCTTC
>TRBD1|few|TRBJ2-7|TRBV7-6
CASSLDRGWEQYF
TGTGCCAGCAGCTTGGACAGGGGTTGGGAGCAGTACTTC
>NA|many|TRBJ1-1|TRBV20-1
CSARRQNTEAFF
TGCAGTGCTAGGCGGCAGAACACTGAAGCTTTCTTT
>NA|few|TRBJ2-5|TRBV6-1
CASSLFSTQETQYF
TGTGCCAGCAGCCTCTTTTCGACTCAAGAGACCCAGTACTTC
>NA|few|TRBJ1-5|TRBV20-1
CSTTGANQPQHF
TGCAGTACAACAGGAGCCAATCAGCCCCAGCATTTT
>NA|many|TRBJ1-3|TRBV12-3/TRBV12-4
CASSFRTSGNTIYF
TGTGCCAGCAGTTTCCGGACAAGTGGAAACACCATATATTTT
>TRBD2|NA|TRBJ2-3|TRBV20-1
CSAPRGGRGTQYF
TGCAGTGCTCCCCGGGGGGGGCGGGGTACGCAGTATTTT
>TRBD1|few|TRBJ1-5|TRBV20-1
CSAAEQGAGNQPQHF
TGCAGTGCCGCTGAACAGGGGGCCGGCAATCAGCCCCAGCATTTT
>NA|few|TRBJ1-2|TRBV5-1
CASSLGSTRYGYTF
TGCGCCAGCAGCTTGGGCTCCACCCGCTATGGCTACACCTTC
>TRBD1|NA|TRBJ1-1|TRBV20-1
CSARGDRGARKAFF
TGCAGTGCTAGGGGGGACAGGGGCGCACGGAAAGCTTTCTTT
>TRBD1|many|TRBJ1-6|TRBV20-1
CSASRPRQGGSPLHF
TGCAGTGCTAGTAGGCCCCGACAGGGAGGTTCACCCCTCCACTTT
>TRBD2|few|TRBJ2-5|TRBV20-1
CSARGLAGSGTQYF
TGCAGTGCTAGGGGACTAGCGGGATCGGGGACCCAGTACTTC
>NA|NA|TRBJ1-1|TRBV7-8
CASSQHGQMNTEAFF
TGTGCCAGCAGCCAACACGGACAGATGAACACTGAAGCTTTCTTT
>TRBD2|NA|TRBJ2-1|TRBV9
CASSVESGGAYEQFF
TGTGCCAGCAGCGTAGAAAGCGGGGGGGCATATGAGCAGTTCTTC
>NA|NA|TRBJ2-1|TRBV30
CASRLRYNEQFF
TGTGCCTCCCGGTTGCGGTACAATGAGCAGTTCTTC
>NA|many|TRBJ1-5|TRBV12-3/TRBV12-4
CASSLGVNQPQHF
TGTGCCAGCAGTTTAGGCGTTAATCAGCCCCAGCATTTT
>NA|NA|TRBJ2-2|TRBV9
CASSVAPNTGELFF
TGTGCCAGCAGCGTAGCACCGAACACCGGGGAGCTGTTTTTT
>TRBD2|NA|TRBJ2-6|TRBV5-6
CASSSTRGDGANVLTF
TGTGCCAGCAGCTCCACGCGGGGGGATGGGGCCAACGTCCTGACTTTC
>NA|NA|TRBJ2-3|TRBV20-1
CSVYTGATDTQYF
TGCAGTGTGTACACGGGGGCAACAGATACGCAGTATTTT
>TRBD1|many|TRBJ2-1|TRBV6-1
CASSRTGYNEQFF
TGTGCCAGCAGTCGGACAGGGTACAATGAGCAGTTCTTC
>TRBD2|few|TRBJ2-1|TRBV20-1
CSAGGPYPFAGGEYNEQFF
TGCAGTGCTGGAGGCCCTTACCCTTTTGCGGGAGGGGAGTACAATGAGCAGTTCTTC
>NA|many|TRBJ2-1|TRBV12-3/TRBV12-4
CASSAHWLDEQFF
TGTGCCAGCAGTGCCCACTGGTTGGATGAGCAGTTCTTC
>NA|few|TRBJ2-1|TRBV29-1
CSFGREQFF
TGCAGCTTTGGTCGAGAGCAGTTCTTC
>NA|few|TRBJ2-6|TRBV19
CASSFTGYGANVLTF
TGTGCCAGTAGTTTCACAGGGTACGGGGCCAACGTCCTGACTTTC
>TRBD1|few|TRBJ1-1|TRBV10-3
CAIRDTGGTEAFF
TGTGCCATCAGGGACACAGGGGGCACTGAAGCTTTCTTT
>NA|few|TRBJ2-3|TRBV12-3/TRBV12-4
CASTHRGGYSSTDTQYF
TGTGCCAGCACCCACAGGGGGGGCTACTCTAGCACAGATACGCAGTATTTT
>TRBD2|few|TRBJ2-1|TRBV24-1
CATSDSGWTSGRDNEQFF
TGTGCCACCAGTGATTCGGGGTGGACTAGCGGACGGGACAATGAGCAGTTCTTC
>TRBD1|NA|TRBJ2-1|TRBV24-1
CATSDLSGGKSNEQFF
TGTGCCACCAGTGATTTATCAGGGGGTAAGAGCAATGAGCAGTTCTTC
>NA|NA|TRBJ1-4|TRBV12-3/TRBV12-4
CASSRGEKLFF
TGTGCCAGCAGTCGAGGGGAAAAACTGTTTTTT
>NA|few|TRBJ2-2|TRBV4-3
CASSQVGTLTGELFF
TGCGCCAGCAGCCAAGTAGGGACTCTCACCGGGGAGCTGTTTTTT
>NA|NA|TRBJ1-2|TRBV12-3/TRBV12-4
CASTLTVNYGYTF
TGTGCCAGCACACTCACAGTTAACTATGGCTACACCTTC
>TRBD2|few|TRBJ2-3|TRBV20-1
CSARDWGGGTDTQYF
TGCAGTGCTAGAGACTGGGGGGGGGGCACAGATACGCAGTATTTT
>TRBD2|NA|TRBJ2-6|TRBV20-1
CSARAYTRGVAGANVLTF
TGCAGTGCTAGAGCTTACACCCGGGGGGTAGCAGGGGCCAACGTCCTGACTTTC
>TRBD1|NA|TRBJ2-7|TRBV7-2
CASSLAIGQGYDEQYF
TGTGCCAGCAGCTTAGCTATTGGACAGGGGTACGACGAGCAGTACTTC
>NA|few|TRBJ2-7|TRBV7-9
CASSSPGGRGISYEQYF
TGTGCCAGCAGCTCCCCCGGCGGACGGGGGATCTCCTACGAGCAGTACTTC
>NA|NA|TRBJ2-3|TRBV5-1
CASSVRGGGLDTQYF
TGCGCCAGCAGCGTTCGGGGTGGGGGCTTGGATACGCAGTATTTT
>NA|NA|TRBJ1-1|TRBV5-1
CASSLLLPGGTEAFF
TGCGCCAGCAGCTTGCTACTGCCTGGGGGCACTGAAGCTTTCTTT
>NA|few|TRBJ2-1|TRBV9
CASSVDPGRTGNEQFF
TGTGCCAGCAGCGTAGACCCGGGACGAACAGGCAATGAGCAGTTCTTC
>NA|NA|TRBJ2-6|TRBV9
CASSVASGTGANVLTF
TGTGCCAGCAGCGTAGCGTCTGGGACTGGGGCCAACGTCCTGACTTTC
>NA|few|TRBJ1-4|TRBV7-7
CAIGKNEKLFF
TGTGCTATAGGGAAAAATGAAAAACTGTTTTTT
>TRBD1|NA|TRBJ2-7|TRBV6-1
CASSEVGTGIYEQYF
TGTGCCAGCAGTGAAGTGGGGACAGGCATTTACGAGCAGTACTTC
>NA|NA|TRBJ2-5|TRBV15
CATSRDTGTQETQYF
TGTGCCACCAGCAGAGATACCGGGACTCAAGAGACCCAGTACTTC
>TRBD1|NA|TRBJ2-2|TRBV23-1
CASSPPRTGITGELFF
TGCGCCAGCAGTCCCCCCCGGACAGGAATCACCGGGGAGCTGTTTTTT
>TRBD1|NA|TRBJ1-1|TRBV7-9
CASSSTRQGKDTEAFF
TGTGCCAGCAGCTCCACACGACAGGGGAAGGACACTGAAGCTTTCTTT
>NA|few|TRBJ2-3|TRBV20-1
CSANGYTSTDTQYF
TGCAGTGCAAACGGTTACACTAGCACAGATACGCAGTATTTT
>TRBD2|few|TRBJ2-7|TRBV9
CASSPPGTIYEQYF
TGTGCCAGCAGCCCTCCCGGGACTATCTACGAGCAGTACTTC
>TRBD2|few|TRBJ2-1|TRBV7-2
CASSSPWREGLNEQFF
TGTGCCAGCAGCTCGCCTTGGCGGGAGGGCCTCAATGAGCAGTTCTTC